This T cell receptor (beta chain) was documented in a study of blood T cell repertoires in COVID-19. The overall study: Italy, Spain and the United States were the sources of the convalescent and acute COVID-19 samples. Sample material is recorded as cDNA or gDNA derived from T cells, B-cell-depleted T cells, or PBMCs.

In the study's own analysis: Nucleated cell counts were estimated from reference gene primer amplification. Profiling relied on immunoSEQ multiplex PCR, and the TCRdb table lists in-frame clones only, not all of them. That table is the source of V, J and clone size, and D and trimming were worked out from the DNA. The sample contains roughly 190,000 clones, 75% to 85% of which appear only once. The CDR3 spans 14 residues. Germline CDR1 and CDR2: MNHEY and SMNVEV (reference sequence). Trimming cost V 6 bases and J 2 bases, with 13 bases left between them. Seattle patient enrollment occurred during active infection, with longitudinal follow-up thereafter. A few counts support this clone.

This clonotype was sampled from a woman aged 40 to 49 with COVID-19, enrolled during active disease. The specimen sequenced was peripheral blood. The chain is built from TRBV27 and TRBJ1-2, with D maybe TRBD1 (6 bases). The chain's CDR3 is CASSPWDKNYGYTF. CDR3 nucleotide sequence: TGTGCCAGCAGCCCCTGGGACAAGAACTATGGCTACACCTTC.